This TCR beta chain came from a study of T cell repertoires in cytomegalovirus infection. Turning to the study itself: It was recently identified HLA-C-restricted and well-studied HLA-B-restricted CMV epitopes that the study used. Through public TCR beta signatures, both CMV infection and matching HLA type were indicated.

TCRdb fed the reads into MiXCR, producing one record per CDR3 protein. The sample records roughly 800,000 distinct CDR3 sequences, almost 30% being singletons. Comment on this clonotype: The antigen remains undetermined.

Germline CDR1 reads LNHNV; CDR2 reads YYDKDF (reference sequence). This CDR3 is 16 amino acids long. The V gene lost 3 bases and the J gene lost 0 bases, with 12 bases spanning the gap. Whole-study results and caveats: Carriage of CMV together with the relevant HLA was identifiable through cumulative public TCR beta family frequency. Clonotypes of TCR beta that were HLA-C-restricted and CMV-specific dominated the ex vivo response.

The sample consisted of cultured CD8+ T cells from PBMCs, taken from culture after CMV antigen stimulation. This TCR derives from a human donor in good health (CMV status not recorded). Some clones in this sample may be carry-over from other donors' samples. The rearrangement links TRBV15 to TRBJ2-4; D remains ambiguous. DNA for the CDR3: TGTGCCACCAGCAGGAGGCCCTCCCTAGCCAAAAACATTCAGTACTTC. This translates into CATSRRPSLAKNIQYF.